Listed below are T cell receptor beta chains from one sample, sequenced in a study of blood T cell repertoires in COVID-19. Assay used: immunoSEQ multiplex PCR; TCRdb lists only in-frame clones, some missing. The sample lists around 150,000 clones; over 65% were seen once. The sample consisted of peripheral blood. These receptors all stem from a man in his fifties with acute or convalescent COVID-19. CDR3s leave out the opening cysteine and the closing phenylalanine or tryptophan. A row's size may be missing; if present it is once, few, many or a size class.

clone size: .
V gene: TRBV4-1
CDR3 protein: ASSQVSVEKLF

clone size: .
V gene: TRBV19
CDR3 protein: ASRRQDLNYGYT

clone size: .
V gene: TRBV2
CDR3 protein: ASGQETQY

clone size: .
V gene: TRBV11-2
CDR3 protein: ASSLAAGNGYT

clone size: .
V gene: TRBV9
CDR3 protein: ASSGLDSTDTQY

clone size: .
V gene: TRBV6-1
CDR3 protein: ASSERLSMNTEAF

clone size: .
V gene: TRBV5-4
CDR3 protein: ASSPRGGDNEQF

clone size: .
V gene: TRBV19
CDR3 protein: ASSKIQGGAYTEAF

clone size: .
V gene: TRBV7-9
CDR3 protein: ASSPGETQY

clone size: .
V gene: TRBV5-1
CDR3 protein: ASSRGTSGGETQY

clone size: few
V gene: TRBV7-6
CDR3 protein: ASSLGPPGAASYEQY

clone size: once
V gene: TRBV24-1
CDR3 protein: ATSEVREGAYNEQF

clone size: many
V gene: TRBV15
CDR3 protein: ATSSRDRDYEQY

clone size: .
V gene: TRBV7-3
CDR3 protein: ASLDLAETEQY

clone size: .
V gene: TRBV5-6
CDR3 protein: ASSLEGQGFGETQY

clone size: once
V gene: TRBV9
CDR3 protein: ASSVVGQYNEQF

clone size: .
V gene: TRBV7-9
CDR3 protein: ASSRLAGAGGQETQY

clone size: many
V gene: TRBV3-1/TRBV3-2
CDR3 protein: ASSQDRTSGRPSTDTQY

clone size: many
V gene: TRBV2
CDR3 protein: ASSGLAGPRHTQY

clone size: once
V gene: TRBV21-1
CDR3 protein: ASSKRGWGDARVEF

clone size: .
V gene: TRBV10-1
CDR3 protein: ASQSGTSGGDTQY